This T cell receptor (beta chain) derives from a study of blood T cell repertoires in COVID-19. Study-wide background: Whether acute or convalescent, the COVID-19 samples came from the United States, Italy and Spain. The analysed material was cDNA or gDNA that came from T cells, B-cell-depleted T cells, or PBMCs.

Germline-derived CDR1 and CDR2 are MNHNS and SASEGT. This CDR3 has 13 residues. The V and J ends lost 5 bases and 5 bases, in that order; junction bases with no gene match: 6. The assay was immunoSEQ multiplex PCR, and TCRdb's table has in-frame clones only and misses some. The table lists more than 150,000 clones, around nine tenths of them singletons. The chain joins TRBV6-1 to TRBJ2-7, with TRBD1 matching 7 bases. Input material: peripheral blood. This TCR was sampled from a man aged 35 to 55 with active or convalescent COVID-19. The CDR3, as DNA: TGTGCCAGCAGTTTAACAGGGGTGGACGAGCAGTACTTC. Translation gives CASSLTGVDEQYF.